These 9 T cell receptor beta chains share one sample of origin, sequenced in a study of CD8+ T cells in alopecia areata. Treatment here: oral pan-JAK inhibitor, 5-10 mg twice daily. RNA was isolated and reverse transcribed to cDNA, the sequencing template. Sequencing was performed with immunoSEQ multiplex PCR; in TCRdb, only in-frame clones are kept and a portion is missing. The table shows nearly 95,000 clones, with about two thirds occurring only once. Material: CD8+ T cells sorted from blood, obtained at week 44, from a patient treated with tofacitinib. The source is a human donor with alopecia areata.

This sequence joins TRBV9 and TRBJ2-7; the D gene could be TRBD1 or TRBD2 (6 bases each). Germline V gene sequence: CDR1 SGDLS, CDR2 YYNGEE. V was cut by 2 bases and J by 5 bases, with 14 bases left in between. The CDR3 totals 14 residues. This CDR3 reads CASSVARGADEQYF. In DNA, the CDR3 is TGTGCCAGCAGCGTCGCAAGGGGGGCCGACGAGCAGTACTTC.

The rearrangement uses TRBV7-2 and TRBJ1-2, with D maybe TRBD1 (5 bases). Trimming removed 1 base from V and 4 bases from J, with 10 bases in between. Germline V gives CDR1 SGHTA, CDR2 FQGNSA. This CDR3 contains 14 residues. CDR3 coding DNA: TGTGCCAGCAGCTTAGGACAGAGCCTCTATGGCTACACCTTC. This encodes CASSLGQSLYGYTF. The variable domain in full, completed from reference TRBV7-2 and TRBJ1-2, reads GAGVSQSPSNKVTEKGKDVELRCDPISGHTALYWYRQSLGQGLEFLIYFQGNSAPDKSGLPSDRFSAERTGGSVSTLTIQRTQQEDSAVYLCASSLGQSLYGYTFGSGTRLTVV.

The chain links TRBV30 to TRBJ2-5, with 7 bases matching TRBD2. TRBJ2-7 explains the end of the DNA better; the J call may be wrong. The CDR3 runs 13 residues. In germline, CDR1 is GTSNPN, CDR2 SVGIG (reference sequence). DNA for the CDR3: TGTGCCTGGAGTTCTGCGGGGGTCTACGAGCAGTACTTC. As protein: CAWSSAGVYEQYF.

V and J are TRBV9 and TRBJ2-1; 8 bases match TRBD1. Per the germline V gene, CDR1 is SGDLS and CDR2 is YYNGEE. The V and J ends lost 4 bases and 0 bases, in that order; junction bases with no gene match: 6. The CDR3 has 16 residues. The CDR3 DNA reads TGTGCCAGCAGCTTAGACAGGGGAGGCTCCTACAATGAGCAGTTCTTC. Residues: CASSLDRGGSYNEQFF.

The J gene is TRBJ2-1, the V gene TRBV2; 8 bases align to TRBD1. The CDR3 is 13 residues long. V trimming: 7 bases; J trimming: 6 bases; junction bases outside the gene matches: 5. Germline V gives CDR1 SNHLY, CDR2 FYNNEI. The CDR3 DNA is TGTGCCAGCATTGGGACAGGATCCAATGAGCAGTTCTTC. This encodes CASIGTGSNEQFF.

This clone was seen more than once but under ten times. This sequence joins TRBV7-3 and TRBJ2-1; 7 bases are shared with TRBD2. V was clipped by 4 bases and J by 6 bases; unmatched bases: 9. This CDR3 spans 15 amino acids. The germline V gene encodes CDR1 SGHTA and CDR2 FQGTGA. This CDR3 reads CASSYEHGLGNEQFF. As DNA, the CDR3 is TGTGCCAGCAGCTACGAGCACGGACTAGGCAATGAGCAGTTCTTC.

The chain recombines TRBV11-2 with TRBJ1-3, with a tentative D call TRBD1 (5 bases). Trimming removed 2 bases at V and 7 bases at J, with 12 bases between. The germline CDR1 and CDR2 sequences are SGHAT and FQNNGV. The CDR3 length is 14 residues. Here the CDR3 DNA reads TGTGCCAGCAGCTTAACAGGTGTTCGGAACACCATATATTTT. It codes for CASSLTGVRNTIYF.

This clone showed up just once. V and J are TRBV5-4 and TRBJ1-1, with a tentative D call TRBD1 (5 bases). The CDR3 contains 13 residues. V shed 4 bases and J shed 8 bases, with 15 bases lying between them. Germline V CDR1 and CDR2: SGHNT, YYREEE (reference sequence). CDR3 sequence reads: CASSQAPGKEAFF. In DNA, the CDR3 is TGTGCCAGCAGCCAAGCCCCAGGGAAAGAAGCTTTCTTT.

By share of the sample, this clone is medium-sized (0.01 to 0.1%). V and J are TRBV2 and TRBJ2-3; 9 bases fit TRBD2. The length of the CDR3 is 17 residues. Germline V gene sequence: CDR1 SNHLY, CDR2 FYNNEI. Trimming at V came to 0 bases and at J to 6 bases, leaving 10 bases not matched to a gene. The CDR3 sequence is CASSEARLAGSRDTQYF. CDR3 DNA sequence: TGTGCCAGCAGTGAAGCGCGGCTAGCGGGGTCTAGGGATACGCAGTATTTT. The complete variable domain, with remaining parts taken from reference TRBV2 and TRBJ2-3, reads EPEVTQTPSHQVTQMGQEVILRCVPISNHLYFYWYRQILGQKVEFLVSFYNNEISEKSEIFDDQFSVERPDGSNFTLKIRSTKLEDSAMYFCASSEARLAGSRDTQYFGPGTRLTVL.